The 14 T cell receptor beta chains given below trace back to one sample, sequenced in a study of blood T cells in healthy people across ages. Alongside a J-beta primer mix, a sample-barcoded 5' primer served in a second PCR lasting 7 to 11 cycles. One entry per CDR3 protein, called by TCRdb with MiXCR from the 5' RACE reads. Among over 1,500,000 distinct CDR3 sequences listed, around 40% were seen once. Sample: blood. Receptors were obtained from a human donor in good health.

This clonotype was seen a handful of times. The CDR3, as DNA: TGCGCCAGCAGCCTCTACAGTACTCCCTACACTGAAGCTTTCTTT. Translated: CASSLYSTPYTEAFF. The chain joins TRBV5-1 to TRBJ1-1; no clear D gene. V was clipped by 4 bases and J by 3 bases, with 16 bases between them. This CDR3 comprises 15 residues. Germline CDR1 and CDR2: SGHRS and YFSETQ.

Note on this clonotype: This may stem from a read error, because a much larger clone lies one nucleotide away. The CDR3 sequence is CASSSVGRLYEQFF. DNA for the CDR3: TGTGCCAGCAGCTCAGTCGGCCGCCTATACGAGCAGTTCTTC. V usage is TRBV6-5 and J usage is TRBJ2-1; D not resolved. Germline values: CDR1 MNHEY, CDR2 SVGAGI. Trimming took 6 bases from V and 10 from J, leaving 19 bases between them. This CDR3 spans 14 amino acids.

This clonotype was seen a handful of times. V gene TRBV5-5 combines with J gene TRBJ2-3; a weak D match, TRBD2 (5 bases). The V end lost 5 bases, the J end lost 4 bases, and 11 bases lay between the germline ends. CDR1 is SGHKS and CDR2 is YYEKEE in the germline V gene (reference sequence). The CDR3 covers 13 residues. The CDR3 coding sequence is TGTGCCAGCAGTGTAGCGTTTGCAGATACGCAGTATTTT. Its translation is CASSVAFADTQYF. The variable domain in full, with the rest retrieved from reference TRBV5-5 and TRBJ2-3, is DAGVTQSPTHLIKTRGQQVTLRCSPISGHKSVSWYQQVLGQGPQFIFQYYEKEERGRGNFPDRFSARQFPNYSSELNVNALLLGDSALYLCASSVAFADTQYFGPGTRLTVL.

This clonotype was observed a handful of times. As DNA, the CDR3 is TGCGCCAGCAGTTCGGACCTCAATTCACCCCTCCACTTT. This translates into CASSSDLNSPLHF. J is TRBJ1-6 and V is TRBV4-3; D remains unclear. Deletions cut 6 bases from V and 7 bases from J, with 10 bases between. The CDR3 contains 13 residues. CDR1 is LGHNA and CDR2 is YSLEER in the germline V gene.

This chain links TRBV24-1 with TRBJ1-2, with 10 bases matching TRBD1. From germline, CDR1 is KGHDR and CDR2 SFDVKD. The V and J ends lost 2 bases and 7 bases, in that order; junction bases with no gene match: 3. The CDR3 length is 14 residues. DNA of the CDR3: TGTGCCACCAGTGATTGGGACAGGGGAGCTGGCTACACCTTC. This encodes CATSDWDRGAGYTF.

The chain uses TRBV7-9 and TRBJ2-5, with TRBD1 as a possible D gene (5 bases). Trimming took 4 bases from V and 3 from J, leaving 15 bases between them. This CDR3 is 15 amino acids long. Germline CDR1 SEHNR, CDR2 FQNEAQ (reference sequence). The CDR3 protein is CASSYPGHSKETQYF. In DNA, the CDR3 is TGTGCCAGCAGCTACCCCGGACACAGCAAAGAGACCCAGTACTTC.

The chain couples TRBV5-6 to TRBJ1-2; D might be TRBD1 (6 bases). Germline assignment: CDR1 SGHDT and CDR2 YYEEEE. Trimming stripped 4 bases from V and 4 bases from J, with 17 bases between. The CDR3 contains 15 residues. The CDR3 region is CASSQLTGTTYGYTF. The DNA of the CDR3 is TGTGCCAGCAGCCAGCTTACCGGGACAACCTATGGCTACACCTTC.

The rearrangement joins TRBV12-3 or TRBV12-4 to TRBJ1-1, with 9 bases aligning to TRBD1. This CDR3 is 14 amino acids long. The V segment lost 9 bases and the J segment 5 bases; nucleotides outside the gene matches: 10. CDR3 DNA: TGTGCCAGTAGACTGGACAGGGGTGGGACTGAAGCTTTCTTT. Translated: CASRLDRGGTEAFF.

The chain links TRBV11-1 to TRBJ2-5, with D tentatively TRBD2 (6 bases). Germline V gene data show CDR1 as SGHAT and CDR2 as FQDESV (reference sequence). The CDR3 runs to 17 residues. The V end was cut by 3 bases, the J end by 2 bases, with 19 bases between. This CDR3 is CASSLPLGGDSQETQYF. Written as DNA, the CDR3 is TGTGCCAGCAGCTTGCCCCTTGGCGGGGATTCTCAAGAGACCCAGTACTTC.

In this sample, this clonotype turned up a few times. The chain links TRBV4-3 to TRBJ1-6, with 7 bases lining up with TRBD1. Germline CDR1 LGHNA, CDR2 YSLEER. The CDR3 sequence is 16 residues long. The V segment lost 3 bases and the J segment 10 bases; nucleotides outside the gene matches: 12. The CDR3 coding sequence is TGCGCCAGCAGCCACCTCCGCGACAGGGAAGGGTCACCCCTCCACTTT. Translation: CASSHLRDREGSPLHF.

The table lists this clonotype with a few counts. V gene TRBV28 combines with J gene TRBJ2-1; a possible D gene is TRBD2 (5 bases). This CDR3 contains 15 residues. V was trimmed by 3 bases and J by 3 bases, leaving 12 bases between them. Germline V gives CDR1 MDHEN, CDR2 SYDVKM. The chain's CDR3 is CASSFLIGSYNEQFF. The CDR3 nucleotides are TGTGCCAGCAGTTTTTTGATAGGGAGCTACAATGAGCAGTTCTTC.

The rearrangement uses TRBV9 and TRBJ1-6; unclear D gene. This CDR3 spans 15 amino acids. Germline-derived CDR1 and CDR2 are SGDLS and YYNGEE. The germline V and J ends were trimmed by 0 bases and 6 bases, with 10 bases remaining between them. Here the CDR3 DNA reads TGTGCCAGCAGCGTAGATGGAGGCGGTAATTCACCCCTCCACTTT. It specifies CASSVDGGGNSPLHF.

The chain couples TRBV7-8 to TRBJ1-4; D ambiguous. Trimming took 7 bases from V and 5 from J, leaving 14 bases between them. This CDR3 spans 14 amino acids. CDR1 and CDR2 from the germline V gene are SGHVS and FQNEAQ. The CDR3 nucleotides read TGTGCCAGCACCCGTAGTTACCAAAATGAAAAACTGTTTTTT. Amino acid sequence: CASTRSYQNEKLFF. The whole variable domain, remainder taken from reference TRBV7-8 and TRBJ1-4, is GAGVSQSPRYKVAKRGQDVALRCDPISGHVSLFWYQQALGQGPEFLTYFQNEAQLDKSGLPSDRFFAERPEGSVSTLKIQRTQQEDSAVYLCASTRSYQNEKLFFGSGTQLSVL.

This chain links TRBV5-1 with TRBJ2-5; D gene uncertain. The CDR3 consists of 14 residues. The V gene's germline CDR1 is SGHRS and CDR2 YFSETQ. Trimming pared 0 bases from V and 0 bases from J, leaving 6 bases between. CDR3 sequence: CASSLAFYQETQYF. CDR3 in DNA: TGCGCCAGCAGCTTGGCCTTTTACCAAGAGACCCAGTACTTC.